Presented here are 32 T cell receptor beta chains from one specimen sequenced in a study of blood T cell repertoires in COVID-19. Clones were sequenced by immunoSEQ multiplex PCR, and TCRdb holds only the in-frame ones, with some missing. The sample lists 250,000 to 300,000 clones, 80% to 90% occurring once. Sequenced material: peripheral blood. The receptors were sampled from a woman aged 25 to 45 with COVID-19, enrolled during active disease.

The chain employs TRBV5-6 and TRBJ2-6, with D perhaps TRBD2 (5 bases). V gave up 0 bases and J gave up 1 base, with 8 bases separating them. The CDR3 extends over 16 amino acids. The germline CDR1 and CDR2 sequences are SGHDT and YYEEEE. The CDR3 coding sequence is TGTGCCAGCAGCTTGGCTCGGGGTTCTGGGGCCAACGTCCTGACTTTC. Translating gives CASSLARGSGANVLTF.

The genes are TRBV3-1 (or the pseudogene TRBV3-2) and TRBJ2-7; D call uncertain. Trimming shortened V by 1 base and J by 9 bases, and 10 bases separated the two germline ends. Germline CDR1 is LGHDT and CDR2 is YNNKEL (reference sequence). CDR3 length: 12 residues. CDR3 in amino acids: CASSQGSSGQYF. The CDR3 bases are TGTGCCAGCAGCCAAGGGAGTTCGGGGCAGTACTTC.

The count of this clone is one. The chain uses TRBV6-5 and TRBJ2-1, with D unclear. Germline V gene data show CDR1 as MNHEY and CDR2 as SVGAGI. This CDR3 spans 15 amino acids. V lost 2 bases and J lost 0, with 8 bases in between. The CDR3 region has the DNA TGTGCCAGCAGTTACAGCTTGAGCTCCTACAATGAGCAGTTCTTC. It translates to CASSYSLSSYNEQFF.

This clone came up a few times. The chain employs TRBV5-6 and TRBJ1-5; TRBD1 aligns across 9 bases. The CDR3 spans 15 residues. In germline, CDR1 is SGHDT, CDR2 YYEEEE. With 0 bases clipped from V and 4 bases from J, the junction kept 2 bases outside the gene matches. The CDR3 protein is CASSLAGTGNQPQHF. The CDR3 DNA reads TGTGCCAGCAGCTTGGCCGGGACAGGGAATCAGCCCCAGCATTTT.

This chain uses TRBV19 with TRBJ1-5; unclear D gene. V was shortened by 6 bases and J by 1 base, with 7 bases between the two germline ends. Germline V gene lookup returns CDR1 LNHDA and CDR2 SQIVND (reference sequence). The CDR3 is 13 residues long. CDR3 protein: CASRFMSNQPQHF. The CDR3, as DNA: TGTGCCAGTAGATTCATGAGCAATCAGCCCCAGCATTTT. The whole variable domain, remainder taken from reference TRBV19 and TRBJ1-5, is DGGITQSPKYLFRKEGQNVTLSCEQNLNHDAMYWYRQDPGQGLRLIYYSQIVNDFQKGDIAEGYSVSREKKESFPLTVTSAQKNPTAFYLCASRFMSNQPQHFGDGTRLSIL.

This clone came up a few times. V gene TRBV6-5 combines with J gene TRBJ2-5, with 9 bases that match TRBD2. Germline V gene data show CDR1 as MNHEY and CDR2 as SVGAGI. The length of the CDR3 is 12 residues. The trim removed 11 bases at V and 5 bases at J, leaving 6 bases unmatched. The CDR3 bases are TGTGCCGCGGGGGGGGGCCATGAGACCCAGTACTTC. This gives the protein CAAGGGHETQYF.

This clone was counted once. V usage is TRBV4-2 and J usage is TRBJ1-3; D possibly corresponds to TRBD1 (5 bases). The CDR3 extends over 15 amino acids. V was pared by 1 base and J by 4 bases, with 11 bases between. Germline values: CDR1 LGHNA, CDR2 YNFKEQ. CDR3 bases: TGTGCCAGCAGCCAAGGGGGCGCCGGGGGAAACACCATATATTTT. Encoded protein: CASSQGGAGGNTIYF.

This clone was recorded a few times. The chain recombines TRBV3-1 (or the pseudogene TRBV3-2) with TRBJ2-1; 7 nucleotides align to TRBD2. V was pared by 5 bases and J by 7 bases, with 8 bases of the junction left unmatched. Per the germline V gene, CDR1 is LGHDT and CDR2 is YNNKEL (reference sequence). The CDR3 totals 14 residues. The CDR3 sequence is CASSTRGKRNEQFF. In DNA, the CDR3 is TGTGCCAGCAGCACGCGGGGGAAGAGGAATGAGCAGTTCTTC.

The CDR3: CASSQDGGNEQFF. In DNA form, the CDR3 reads TGCGCCAGCAGCCAAGACGGGGGCAATGAGCAGTTCTTC. This rearrangement joins TRBV4-1 to TRBJ2-1; tentatively, D is TRBD2 (6 bases). Germline V gene data show CDR1 as MGHRA and CDR2 as YSYEKL. This CDR3 is 13 amino acids long. Trimming took 0 bases from V and 6 from J, leaving 6 bases between them.

The V and J genes are TRBV16 and TRBJ2-7; no definite D call. V lost 1 base and J 2 bases, leaving 3 bases between the germline ends. CDR3 length equals 12 residues. Germline CDR1 and CDR2: KGHSY and FQNENV. The CDR3 protein is CASSQLAYEQYF. The CDR3 nucleotides are TGTGCCAGCAGCCAATTAGCCTACGAGCAGTACTTC.

The chain recombines TRBV5-1 with TRBJ1-2; D unclear. This CDR3 comprises 12 residues. In germline, CDR1 is SGHRS, CDR2 YFSETQ. V was clipped by 4 bases and J by 5 bases, with 9 bases between them. The CDR3 DNA sequence: TGCGCCAGCAGCCTCGGACTTTATGGCTACACCTTC. The encoded protein is CASSLGLYGYTF.

V and J are TRBV10-2 and TRBJ1-6, with 10 bases lining up with TRBD1. The trim removed 10 bases at V and 7 bases at J, leaving 4 bases unmatched. The CDR3 extends over 13 amino acids. In germline, CDR1 is WSHSY, CDR2 SAAADI. CDR3: CATWGQGNSPLHF. The CDR3 DNA is TGCGCCACGTGGGGACAGGGGAATTCACCCCTCCACTTT.

V gene TRBV11-2 combines with J gene TRBJ2-3; 10 bases map to TRBD2. Germline V CDR1 and CDR2: SGHAT, FQNNGV. This CDR3 spans 18 amino acids. The V gene end was trimmed by 1 base and the J gene end by 5 bases; junction bases not matched to a gene: 12. The CDR3, as DNA: TGTGCCAGCAGCTTAGTCGCGAGCGGGGGGGCCTTAGTAGATACGCAGTATTTT. Translated, it gives CASSLVASGGALVDTQYF.

There are a few counts of this clone. The J gene is TRBJ2-3, the V gene TRBV5-1; D uncertain. Germline V gene data show CDR1 as SGHRS and CDR2 as YFSETQ. V lost 4 bases and J lost 5, with 11 bases in between. CDR3 size: 13 residues. CDR3 residues: CASSPIRGDTQYF. For the CDR3, the DNA is TGCGCCAGCAGCCCGATCCGAGGAGATACGCAGTATTTT.

The chain links TRBV7-8 to TRBJ1-2; 7 positions agree with TRBD1. The CDR3 extends over 17 amino acids. V lost 5 bases, J lost 1 base, and 13 bases stayed unmatched. Germline V gene lookup returns CDR1 SGHVS and CDR2 FQNEAQ. Here the CDR3 DNA reads TGTGCCAGCAGCCCGACCCCCGGGACAGTAAATAACTATGGCTACACCTTC. Encoded protein: CASSPTPGTVNNYGYTF.

V and J are TRBV5-4 and TRBJ1-2; 10 nucleotides match TRBD1. J was trimmed by 3 bases and V by 4 bases; bases with no gene match: 9. In germline, CDR1 is SGHNT, CDR2 YYREEE (reference sequence). The CDR3 length is 16 residues. CDR3 loop: CASSETTGGFDYGYTF. In DNA form, the CDR3 reads TGTGCCAGCAGCGAGACGACAGGGGGCTTCGACTATGGCTACACCTTC. Variable domain in full (rest from reference TRBV5-4 and TRBJ1-2): ETGVTQSPTHLIKTRGQQVTLRCSSQSGHNTVSWYQQALGQGPQFIFQYYREEENGRGNFPPRFSGLQFPNYSSELNVNALELDDSALYLCASSETTGGFDYGYTFGSGTRLTVV.

The chain couples TRBV24-1 to TRBJ2-3, with D maybe TRBD1 (7 bases). CDR3 size: 14 residues. V lost 4 bases and J lost 1, with 8 bases in between. Germline assignment: CDR1 KGHDR and CDR2 SFDVKD. The DNA for the CDR3 is TGTGCCACCAGTGACAGGGGGGGCACAGATACGCAGTATTTT. It specifies CATSDRGGTDTQYF.

The rearrangement links TRBV11-2 to TRBJ2-1; D is perhaps TRBD2 (6 bases). The CDR3 has 13 amino acids. The V end lost 10 bases, the J end lost 8 bases, and 18 bases lay between the germline ends. Germline V CDR1 and CDR2: SGHAT, FQNNGV. The CDR3 region has the DNA TGTGCCATTTCAGGAACTAGCTATGATGAGCAGTTCTTC. It translates to CAISGTSYDEQFF.

CDR3 sequence: CASRPTGVATDTQYF. Here the CDR3 DNA reads TGTGCCAGTCGCCCCACAGGGGTAGCGACAGATACGCAGTATTTT. The V gene is TRBV19, the J gene TRBJ2-3, with TRBD1 matching over 7 bases. Per the germline V gene, CDR1 is LNHDA and CDR2 is SQIVND (reference sequence). This CDR3 spans 15 amino acids. With 8 bases clipped from V and 3 bases from J, the junction kept 11 bases outside the gene matches.

The chain combines TRBV5-6 with TRBJ2-2; unclear D gene. The V gene's germline CDR1 is SGHDT and CDR2 YYEEEE. This CDR3 spans 14 amino acids. Deletions cut 3 bases from V and 5 bases from J, with 11 bases between. The CDR3 sequence is CASSSSPVTGELFF. CDR3 nucleotides: TGTGCCAGCAGCTCAAGCCCGGTAACCGGGGAGCTGTTTTTT.

This clone showed up just once. V and J are TRBV19 and TRBJ2-1; D remains ambiguous. This CDR3 is built from 11 residues. Trimming shortened V by 7 bases and J by 8 bases, and 9 bases separated the two germline ends. Germline lookup yields CDR1 LNHDA and CDR2 SQIVND (reference sequence). CDR3 sequence reads: CASKSRDEQFF. Written as DNA, the CDR3 is TGTGCCAGTAAGAGCCGGGATGAGCAGTTCTTC.

This clone was counted a single time. The rearrangement uses TRBV29-1 and TRBJ2-7; 8 bases fit TRBD1. Germline trimming cut 8 bases from V and 2 bases from J; bases unmatched to any gene: 8. The CDR3 extends over 13 amino acids. CDR1 SQVTM and CDR2 ANQGSEA come from the germline V gene. CDR3 sequence (DNA): TGCAGCATACGGACAGGGACAGCCTACGAGCAGTACTTC. It translates to CSIRTGTAYEQYF.

The J gene is TRBJ2-3, the V gene TRBV15; D possibly corresponds to TRBD1 (5 bases). Trimming took 6 bases from V and 6 from J, leaving 16 bases between them. The V gene's germline CDR1 is LNHNV and CDR2 YYDKDF (reference sequence). CDR3 length: 14 amino acids. CDR3 bases: TGTGCCACCAGTTGGGGCCCTGGGATCGATACGCAGTATTTT. Protein product: CATSWGPGIDTQYF.

The rearrangement uses TRBV24-1 and TRBJ2-3; the D gene is possibly TRBD2 (6 bases). With 4 bases removed from V and 4 bases from J, the gap between germline ends came to 14 bases. The V gene's germline CDR1 is KGHDR and CDR2 SFDVKD. This CDR3 contains 15 residues. The CDR3 here is CATSDYSGPADTQYF. DNA of the CDR3: TGTGCCACCAGTGACTATAGCGGTCCCGCAGATACGCAGTATTTT.

The chain has TRBV5-1 and TRBJ2-3, with 13 positions matching TRBD2. J gave up 6 bases and V 4 bases, and 5 bases lay outside the gene matches. CDR1 SGHRS and CDR2 YFSETQ come from the germline V gene. CDR3 length: 15 amino acids. CDR3 protein: CASSRGLAGEDTQYF. CDR3 in DNA: TGCGCCAGCAGCCGCGGACTAGCGGGGGAGGATACGCAGTATTTT. The full variable domain, completed using reference TRBV5-1 and TRBJ2-3, is KAGVTQTPRYLIKTRGQQVTLSCSPISGHRSVSWYQQTPGQGLQFLFEYFSETQRNKGNFPGRFSGRQFSNSRSEMNVSTLELGDSALYLCASSRGLAGEDTQYFGPGTRLTVL.

The chain carries TRBV7-9 and TRBJ1-4; 7 bases map to TRBD1. The CDR3 has 12 amino acids. The V segment lost 1 base and the J segment 12 bases; nucleotides outside the gene matches: 2. Germline CDR1 SEHNR, CDR2 FQNEAQ (reference sequence). The CDR3 loop is CASSLGTGELFF. CDR3 bases: TGTGCCAGCAGCTTAGGAACAGGGGAACTGTTTTTT.

V is TRBV30 and J is TRBJ2-7; D ambiguous. Germline V gene lookup returns CDR1 GTSNPN and CDR2 SVGIG (reference sequence). The CDR3 contains 13 residues. Trimming shortened V by 2 bases and J by 7 bases, and 15 bases separated the two germline ends. The DNA of the CDR3 is TGTGCCTGGAGTCCCCGGATAACAGATGAGCAGTACTTC. Translation gives CAWSPRITDEQYF.

V is TRBV5-6 and J is TRBJ2-7; D not resolved. Germline V gene data show CDR1 as SGHDT and CDR2 as YYEEEE. V lost 4 bases, J lost 2 bases, and 10 bases lay in between. The CDR3 totals 13 residues. For the CDR3, the DNA is TGTGCCAGCAGCGGCAGTGATGCCTACGAGCAGTACTTC. It specifies CASSGSDAYEQYF.

Comment on this clone: The sample contains more than one DNA sequence encoding this CDR3. This chain connects TRBV24-1 to TRBJ2-3, with 10 bases identical to TRBD1. In germline, CDR1 is KGHDR, CDR2 SFDVKD. V lost 4 bases to trimming and J lost 3 bases; unmatched junction nucleotides: 6. This CDR3 spans 16 amino acids. The CDR3 here is CATSDPGQGGTDTQYF. The CDR3 coding sequence is TGTGCCACCAGTGACCCAGGACAGGGGGGTACAGATACGCAGTATTTT.

This chain links TRBV7-9 with TRBJ1-4; a possible D gene is TRBD1 (5 bases). In germline, CDR1 is SEHNR, CDR2 FQNEAQ (reference sequence). V lost 4 bases to trimming and J lost 2 bases, with 11 bases between them. The CDR3 has 15 amino acids. The CDR3 is CASSSSGRTNEKLFF. The DNA of the CDR3 is TGTGCCAGCAGCTCCTCAGGGCGGACTAATGAAAAACTGTTTTTT.

V gene TRBV7-8 combines with J gene TRBJ1-1, with TRBD1 identical over 7 bases. The CDR3 covers 15 residues. Germline V gene sequence: CDR1 SGHVS, CDR2 FQNEAQ. V dropped 4 bases and J dropped 6; count of bases not matched to a gene: 11. Here the CDR3 DNA reads TGTGCCAGCAGCTCCCCGAAGGGGGCGACGGCTGAAGCTTTCTTT. Translated, it gives CASSSPKGATAEAFF.

The CDR3 nucleotides are TGCGCCAGCAGCCCCAGGGGTTCCGGGACTGAAGCTTTCTTT. Its translation is CASSPRGSGTEAFF. The chain combines TRBV5-1 with TRBJ1-1; D might be TRBD1 (6 bases). The V end lost 4 bases, the J end lost 5 bases, and 15 bases lay between the germline ends. The length of the CDR3 is 14 residues. Germline V CDR1 and CDR2: SGHRS, YFSETQ.